A selection of T cell receptor beta chains follows, all from one sample in a study of post-analysis software for immune sequencing data. MiXCR, applied by TCRdb to the PCR reads, yields one record per CDR3 protein. This sample has 550,000 to 700,000 distinct CDR3 sequences, with about 40% found just once. Sequenced sample: blood. The receptors derive from a girl between 10 and 17 years old with multiple sclerosis. Both conserved end residues are trimmed from each CDR3. Fields, in order: V gene, J gene, CDR3 protein.

V: TRBV20-1; J: TRBJ1-2; CDR3: SARIVKGALANYGYT
V: TRBV12-3/TRBV12-4; J: TRBJ2-7; CDR3: ASSLKRFLLTEQY
V: TRBV27; J: TRBJ1-5; CDR3: ASSLYGSNQPQH
V: TRBV12-3/TRBV12-4; J: TRBJ2-1; CDR3: ASSRGGVYNEQF
V: TRBV7-9; J: TRBJ2-6; CDR3: ASTNAGGSGANVLT
V: TRBV12-3/TRBV12-4; J: TRBJ1-4; CDR3: ASSLTGGREKLF
V: TRBV7-9; J: TRBJ2-5; CDR3: ASSFIFRGQETQY
V: TRBV7-9; J: TRBJ1-2; CDR3: ASSPSSGPGYGYT
V: TRBV12-3/TRBV12-4; J: TRBJ2-7; CDR3: ASTPGQTDEQY
V: TRBV18; J: TRBJ2-3; CDR3: ASSRGSGSRGTDTQY
V: TRBV12-3/TRBV12-4; J: TRBJ1-5; CDR3: ASSYSGTGAGQPQH
V: TRBV20-1; J: TRBJ1-1; CDR3: SAGTGQGASEAF
V: TRBV7-2; J: TRBJ2-1; CDR3: ASGLWDRETNEQF
V: TRBV5-5; J: TRBJ1-6; CDR3: ASSFDRASTLSLH
V: TRBV7-2; J: TRBJ2-5; CDR3: ASSLALGAGGTETQY
V: TRBV10-3; J: TRBJ2-3; CDR3: AIREPLAGGREDTQY
V: TRBV6-2/TRBV6-3; J: .; CDR3: ASRMEAGLYYEQY
V: TRBV12-3/TRBV12-4; J: TRBJ1-2; CDR3: ASSYSGQGFYGYT
V: TRBV6-5; J: TRBJ2-1; CDR3: ASSPGLAYYNEQF
V: TRBV28; J: TRBJ2-1; CDR3: ASSGPTSGRAYEQF
V: TRBV27; J: TRBJ1-2; CDR3: ASRKGTDNYGYT
V: TRBV27; J: TRBJ1-2; CDR3: ASRVSRFGGYT
V: TRBV20-1; J: TRBJ2-1; CDR3: SARDSGGLYNEQF
V: TRBV10-3; J: .; CDR3: AIYTGHEQY
V: TRBV11-3; J: TRBJ2-4; CDR3: ASSLRGGRGNIQY
V: TRBV12-3/TRBV12-4; J: TRBJ1-4; CDR3: ASSYGRGATNEKLF
V: TRBV5-1; J: .; CDR3: VSSIAGQGANEQY
V: TRBV25-1; J: TRBJ2-7; CDR3: ASSDGTATRHYLSSYEQY
V: TRBV10-3; J: .; CDR3: AISEYGGSGKLRYEQY
V: TRBV6-5; J: TRBJ1-1; CDR3: ASSYSMGAFTEAF
V: TRBV4-1; J: .; CDR3: ASRPTSAYEQY
V: TRBV5-1; J: TRBJ1-4; CDR3: ASSPSGRDNEKLF
V: TRBV5-1; J: TRBJ2-7; CDR3: ASSSSGRGPYEQY
V: TRBV6-5; J: TRBJ2-3; CDR3: ASSFGQASTQY
V: TRBV10-3; J: TRBJ2-3; CDR3: AISKSLTSGTDTRY
V: TRBV4-2; J: TRBJ2-6; CDR3: ASSQTGVGANVLT
V: TRBV15; J: TRBJ2-7; CDR3: ATSRDLGQGSYEQY
V: TRBV7-9; J: TRBJ1-5; CDR3: GSSYGTASSNQPQH
V: TRBV14; J: TRBJ1-1; CDR3: ASSQDWARTVF
V: TRBV29-1; J: TRBJ1-5; CDR3: SVEQGVGQPQH
V: TRBV12-3/TRBV12-4; J: TRBJ2-3; CDR3: ASSSDIPTDTQY
V: TRBV12-3/TRBV12-4; J: TRBJ2-1; CDR3: ASSFPLSEQF
V: TRBV20-1; J: TRBJ2-3; CDR3: SAPRAGGASPDTQY
V: TRBV2; J: TRBJ2-3; CDR3: ASKRSLAGDTDTQY
V: TRBV29-1; J: TRBJ2-7; CDR3: SVGLDEQY